The 8 T cell receptor beta chains in this list originate from one sample, sequenced in a study of blood T cell repertoires in COVID-19. Assay used: immunoSEQ multiplex PCR; TCRdb lists only in-frame clones, some missing. Seen here are about 480,000 clones, nearly 90% observed once, and the top ten hold about 0.91%. Material for sequencing was peripheral blood. All receptors come from a man aged 18 to 30 with COVID-19, enrolled during active disease.

The chain is built from TRBV10-1 and TRBJ2-5; 11 positions agree with TRBD1. Germline V gene sequence: CDR1 WNHNN, CDR2 SYGVQD (reference sequence). This CDR3 region has 16 residues. V lost 6 bases, J lost 2 bases, and 8 bases stayed unmatched. CDR3 region: CASSLAGQGGQETQYF. In nucleotides, the CDR3 is TGCGCCAGCAGCTTAGCGGGACAGGGGGGTCAAGAGACCCAGTACTTC.

The rearrangement links TRBV2 to TRBJ2-3, with 11 bases aligning to TRBD2. Germline CDR1 SNHLY, CDR2 FYNNEI. There are 16 residues in the CDR3. Trimming removed 3 bases from V and 4 bases from J; junction bases left unmatched: 6. The DNA of the CDR3 is TGTGCCAGCAGTGAGGTAGCGGGAGGGTCATCAGATACGCAGTATTTT. Its translation is CASSEVAGGSSDTQYF.

The rearrangement joins TRBV7-8 to TRBJ1-5; 10 nucleotides agree with TRBD1. Germline V gene lookup returns CDR1 SGHVS and CDR2 FQNEAQ. The CDR3 length is 15 residues. J gave up 4 bases and V 5 bases, and 5 bases lay outside the gene matches. CDR3 protein: CASSPPDRGNQPQHF. The CDR3 DNA reads as TGTGCCAGCAGCCCTCCGGACAGGGGGAATCAGCCCCAGCATTTT.

CDR3 in DNA: TGTGCCAGCAGCTTACCACCGGACAGGTCGCAGCCCCAGCATTTT. It translates to CASSLPPDRSQPQHF. The chain links TRBV11-2 to TRBJ1-5, with TRBD1 identical over 7 bases. Germline V gene sequence: CDR1 SGHAT, CDR2 FQNNGV. The CDR3 is 15 residues long. V was pared by 2 bases and J by 7 bases, with 8 bases of the junction left unmatched.

V is TRBV5-6 and J is TRBJ2-7, with TRBD1 matching 10 bases. Germline-derived CDR1 and CDR2 are SGHDT and YYEEEE. The ends lost 5 bases at V and 6 bases at J; junction bases unmatched: 8. The CDR3 totals 14 residues. This chain's CDR3 is CASSSTGGLGEQYF. The CDR3 DNA reads TGTGCCAGCAGTTCGACAGGGGGCTTGGGCGAGCAGTACTTC.

V is TRBV6-7 and J is TRBJ2-7; 10 positions match TRBD2. TRBV6-7 is treated as an ORF (open reading frame) with a function not yet certain. After removal of 6 bases from V and 1 base from J, the junction contained 6 bases not matched to a gene. The CDR3 runs to 15 residues. CDR3 coding DNA: TGTGCCAGCAGACGGGGACTAGCGCTTTCCTACGAGCAGTACTTC. It specifies CASRRGLALSYEQYF.

The chain recombines TRBV7-9 with TRBJ2-3; D possibly corresponds to TRBD1 (6 bases). This CDR3 is built from 13 residues. V was pared by 6 bases and J by 11 bases, with 18 bases between. CDR1 is SEHNR and CDR2 is FQNEAQ in the germline V gene (reference sequence). The CDR3 here is CASSSTSLGGQYF. The CDR3 DNA follows: TGTGCCAGCAGTTCGACATCGCTAGGGGGGCAGTATTTT.

Ten or more counts support this clone. J is TRBJ1-4 and V is TRBV12-3 or TRBV12-4, with D hard to call. The CDR3 has 13 amino acids. V lost 1 base, J lost 8 bases, and 8 bases lay in between. The DNA for the CDR3 is TGTGCCAGCAGTTTAGGACATACCGAAAAACTGTTTTTT. Protein: CASSLGHTEKLFF.